The entry below describes one T cell receptor (beta chain). Its matching antigen is unknown. These data are taken from a study of cytomegalovirus exposure and HLA in healthy donors. PCR was performed using 60 Vbeta and 13 Jbeta primers. Assay used: immunoSEQ multiplex PCR; TCRdb lists only in-frame clones, some missing. Of fewer than 150,000 clones listed, around 77% are singletons. Study-level findings and limits: In a later analysis, V- and J-gene trimming of beta chains associated with a DCLRE1C missense variant, replicated independently. Most TCR sequences were seen very rarely across donors, but some public TCRs occurred in many.

V lost 3 bases, J lost 6 bases, and 12 bases lay in between. In germline, CDR1 is WSHSY, CDR2 SAAADI. The CDR3 spans 13 residues. The source material was PBMCs. This TCR came from a human donor in good health. The chain links TRBV10-2 to TRBJ2-7, with a tentative D call TRBD1 (6 bases). DNA of the CDR3: TGCGCCAGCAGTGAATATGAACAGGGCGAGCAGTACTTC. Translation: CASSEYEQGEQYF.